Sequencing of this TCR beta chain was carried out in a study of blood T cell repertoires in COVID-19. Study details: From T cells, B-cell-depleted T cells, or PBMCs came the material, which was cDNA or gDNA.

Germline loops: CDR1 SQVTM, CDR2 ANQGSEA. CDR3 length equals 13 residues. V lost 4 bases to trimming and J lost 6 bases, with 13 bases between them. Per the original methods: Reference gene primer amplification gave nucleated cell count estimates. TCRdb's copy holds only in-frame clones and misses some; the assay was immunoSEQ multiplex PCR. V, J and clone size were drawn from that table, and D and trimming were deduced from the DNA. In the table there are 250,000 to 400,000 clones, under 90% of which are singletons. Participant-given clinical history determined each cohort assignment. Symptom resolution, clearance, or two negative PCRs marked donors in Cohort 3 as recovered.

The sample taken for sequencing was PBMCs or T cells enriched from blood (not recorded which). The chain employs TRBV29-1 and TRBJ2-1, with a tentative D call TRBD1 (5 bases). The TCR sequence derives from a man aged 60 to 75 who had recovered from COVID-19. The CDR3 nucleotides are TGCAGCGTTGTTTACGCAGGGTTCAATGAGCAGTTCTTC. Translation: CSVVYAGFNEQFF.